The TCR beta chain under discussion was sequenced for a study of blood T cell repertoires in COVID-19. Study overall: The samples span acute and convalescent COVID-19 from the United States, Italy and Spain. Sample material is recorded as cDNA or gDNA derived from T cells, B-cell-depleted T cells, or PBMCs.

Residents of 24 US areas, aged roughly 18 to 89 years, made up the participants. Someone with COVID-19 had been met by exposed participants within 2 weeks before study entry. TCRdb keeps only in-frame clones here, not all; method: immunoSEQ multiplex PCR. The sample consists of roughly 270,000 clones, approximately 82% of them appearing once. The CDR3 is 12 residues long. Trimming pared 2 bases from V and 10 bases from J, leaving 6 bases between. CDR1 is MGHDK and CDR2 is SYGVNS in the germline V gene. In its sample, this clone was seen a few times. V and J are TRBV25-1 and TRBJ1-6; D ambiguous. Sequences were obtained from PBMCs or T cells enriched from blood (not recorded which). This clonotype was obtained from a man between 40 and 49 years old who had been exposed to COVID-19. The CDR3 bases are TGTGCCAGCAGTGAACAGGCATCACCCCTCCACTTT. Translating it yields CASSEQASPLHF.